This T cell receptor beta chain was sequenced in a study of blood T cell repertoires in COVID-19. About the study: COVID-19 samples collected from the United States, Italy and Spain covered acute and convalescent phases. The analysed material was cDNA or gDNA that came from T cells, B-cell-depleted T cells, or PBMCs.

Original processing methods: It was from reference gene primer amplification that nucleated cell counts were estimated. Assay used: immunoSEQ multiplex PCR; TCRdb lists only in-frame clones, some missing. That table gives V, J and clone size, and the DNA gave D and trimming. The table records a few hundred thousand clones, around 87% of them present only once. This CDR3 region has 16 residues. The J segment lost 2 bases and the V segment lost 0 bases, leaving 5 bases of the junction unmatched. Per germline, CDR1 SGHNT and CDR2 YYREEE (reference sequence). Input material: peripheral blood. This chain joins TRBV5-4 and TRBJ2-1; 7 bases are shared with TRBD2. The receptor's source is a woman between 45 and 60 years old with acute or convalescent COVID-19. CDR3 amino acids: CASSLDGGSAYNEQFF. The CDR3 coding sequence is TGTGCCAGCAGCTTGGACGGCGGGAGCGCCTACAATGAGCAGTTCTTC. The full variable domain, rest sourced from reference TRBV5-4 and TRBJ2-1, is ETGVTQSPTHLIKTRGQQVTLRCSSQSGHNTVSWYQQALGQGPQFIFQYYREEENGRGNFPPRFSGLQFPNYSSELNVNALELDDSALYLCASSLDGGSAYNEQFFGPGTRLTVL.